Presented here are 15 T cell receptor beta chains from one specimen sequenced in a study of T cell repertoires in cytomegalovirus infection. Via MiXCR, TCRdb re-called the reads, giving one row per CDR3 protein. Of 250,000 to 300,000 distinct CDR3 sequences in the sample, over 15% were seen once. The material sequenced was CD8+ T cells from PBMCs. These receptors all come from a human donor in good health (CMV status not recorded). Some clones in this sample may be carry-over from other donors' samples.

This clonotype was seen a few times. The chain has TRBV9 and TRBJ1-1, with TRBD1 matching over 9 bases. CDR1 is SGDLS and CDR2 is YYNGEE in the germline V gene. The CDR3 contains 18 residues. V trimming: 3 bases; J trimming: 1 base; junction bases outside the gene matches: 13. DNA for the CDR3: TGTGCCAGCAGCGGAGACAGGGGGACTATTCTCAGGAACACTGAAGCTTTCTTT. The encoded protein is CASSGDRGTILRNTEAFF. Drawing the rest from reference TRBV9 and TRBJ1-1, the complete variable domain is DSGVTQTPKHLITATGQRVTLRCSPRSGDLSVYWYQQSLDQGLQFLIQYYNGEERAKGNILERFSAQQFPDLHSELNLSSLELGDSALYFCASSGDRGTILRNTEAFFGQGTRLTVV.

This clonotype was detected many times. The chain has TRBV28 and TRBJ2-7, with a tentative D call TRBD2 (7 bases). V dropped 6 bases and J dropped 1 base, with 10 bases sitting between them. Germline lookup yields CDR1 MDHEN and CDR2 SYDVKM. This CDR3 region has 13 residues. The CDR3 region is CASSGGRSYEQYF. The CDR3 nucleotides are TGTGCCAGCAGCGGGGGGCGGTCCTACGAGCAGTACTTC.

The chain carries TRBV6-2 or TRBV6-3 and TRBJ1-5, with no clear D. This CDR3 comprises 17 residues. From germline, CDR1 is MNHEY and CDR2 SVGEGT. Deletions cut 0 bases from V and 0 bases from J, with 12 bases between. The CDR3 coding sequence is TGTGCCAGCAGTTACTCGCACGGAGATTCTAGCAATCAGCCCCAGCATTTT. Its translation: CASSYSHGDSSNQPQHF.

This clonotype was detected many times. V and J are TRBV6-1 and TRBJ2-4; D is ambiguous. The CDR3 totals 15 residues. The germline gives CDR1 MNHNS, CDR2 SASEGT. V was shortened by 3 bases and J by 1 base, with 10 bases between the two germline ends. The chain's CDR3 is CASSEWGAAKNIQYF. The CDR3 coding sequence is TGTGCCAGCAGTGAGTGGGGTGCGGCCAAAAACATTCAGTACTTC.

This clonotype was detected only a few times. The chain combines TRBV9 with TRBJ1-1; no clear D gene. The V and J ends lost 0 bases and 1 base respectively, with 7 bases between them. The CDR3 consists of 14 residues. Germline CDR1 and CDR2: SGDLS and YYNGEE. Here the CDR3 reads CASSVGPGNTEAFF. The DNA for the CDR3 is TGTGCCAGCAGCGTAGGCCCAGGGAACACTGAAGCTTTCTTT.

The chain combines TRBV4-2 with TRBJ2-2; D not certain. The CDR3 is 15 residues long. The germline CDR1 and CDR2 sequences are LGHNA and YNFKEQ. V shed 0 bases and J shed 6 bases, with 11 bases lying between them. CDR3 protein: CASSQDLSLAGELFF. The CDR3 coding sequence is TGTGCCAGCAGCCAAGATTTGTCGCTAGCCGGGGAGCTGTTTTTT.

This clonotype was recorded many times. The V call is TRBV7-2, the J call TRBJ2-2, with D possibly being TRBD2 (5 bases). The CDR3 covers 16 residues. Per the germline V gene, CDR1 is SGHTA and CDR2 is FQGNSA. V was pared by 4 bases and J by 0 bases, with 12 bases between. This CDR3 is CASSYGARANTGELFF. The CDR3 nucleotides are TGTGCCAGCAGCTACGGTGCGCGGGCGAACACCGGGGAGCTGTTTTTT.

The chain employs TRBV29-1 and TRBJ2-6; the D gene could be TRBD1 or TRBD2 (6 bases each). The CDR3 sequence is 16 residues long. CDR1 SQVTM and CDR2 ANQGSEA come from the germline V gene. The ends were cut back, 5 bases at V and 3 bases at J, with 17 bases in the middle. CDR3 nucleotide sequence: TGCAGCGTTTTAGACCGGGGGCTAGGTGGGGCCAACGTCCTGACTTTC. Protein sequence: CSVLDRGLGGANVLTF. Drawing the rest from reference TRBV29-1 and TRBJ2-6, the complete variable domain is SAVISQKPSRDICQRGTSLTIQCQVDSQVTMMFWYRQQPGQSLTLIATANQGSEATYESGFVIDKFPISRPNLTFSTLTVSNMSPEDSSIYLCSVLDRGLGGANVLTFGAGSRLTVL.

In this sample, this clonotype turned up a few times. This rearrangement joins TRBV2 to TRBJ2-1; 7 bases line up with TRBD1. V was pared by 6 bases and J by 1 base, with 9 bases of the junction left unmatched. CDR3 length equals 16 residues. Germline V gene sequence: CDR1 SNHLY, CDR2 FYNNEI. Here the CDR3 reads CASRTGRPTSYNEQFF. The CDR3 region has the DNA TGTGCCAGCAGGACAGGGCGCCCTACTTCCTACAATGAGCAGTTCTTC.

In its sample, this clonotype was seen many times. The V call is TRBV28, the J call TRBJ2-1; D is perhaps TRBD2 (5 bases). V dropped 10 bases and J dropped 0 bases, with 13 bases sitting between them. CDR1 and CDR2 from the germline V gene are MDHEN and SYDVKM. The CDR3 has 14 residues. CDR3 bases: TGTGCCACCCGGGATCAGAGCTCCTACAATGAGCAGTTCTTC. This gives the protein CATRDQSSYNEQFF.

This clonotype was counted a few times. The chain recombines TRBV2 with TRBJ2-2; no reliable D call. From germline, CDR1 is SNHLY and CDR2 FYNNEI. The CDR3 contains 14 residues. V shed 4 bases and J shed 1 base, with 7 bases lying between them. The CDR3 region has the DNA TGTGCCAGCAGTGGGAGCGAGAACACCGGGGAGCTGTTTTTT. Protein: CASSGSENTGELFF.

This clonotype was counted many times. V gene TRBV28 combines with J gene TRBJ2-7, with TRBD1 matching over 8 bases. V was clipped by 5 bases and J by 4 bases; unmatched bases: 13. The CDR3 is made up of 16 amino acids. Germline V gene lookup returns CDR1 MDHEN and CDR2 SYDVKM. CDR3 coding DNA: TGTGCCAGCAGTCCCCCCCGAGGGACAGGAAATTACGAGCAGTACTTC. It is translated as CASSPPRGTGNYEQYF.

This clonotype was observed a handful of times. The rearrangement joins TRBV5-1 to TRBJ2-5; D is possibly TRBD2 (6 bases). Germline V gene lookup returns CDR1 SGHRS and CDR2 YFSETQ. The CDR3 spans 15 residues. Deletions cut 0 bases from V and 4 bases from J, with 13 bases between. The CDR3 protein is CASSLGEGRPETQYF. CDR3 in DNA: TGCGCCAGCAGCTTGGGGGAAGGGAGGCCAGAGACCCAGTACTTC.

This clonotype was seen a few times. The chain employs TRBV7-9 and TRBJ2-3, with 8 bases that match TRBD2. The germline gives CDR1 SEHNR, CDR2 FQNEAQ (reference sequence). The ends lost 4 bases at V and 1 base at J; junction bases unmatched: 13. The CDR3 runs to 18 residues. The CDR3 region is CASSSRPGLGGRTDTQYF. CDR3 coding DNA: TGTGCCAGCAGCTCCCGACCGGGACTAGGAGGTCGCACAGATACGCAGTATTTT.

V is TRBV15 and J is TRBJ2-2; maybe TRBD2 (6 bases). Germline V lookup: CDR1 LNHNV, CDR2 YYDKDF (reference sequence). V dropped 0 bases and J dropped 4 bases, with 9 bases sitting between them. The CDR3 is made up of 15 amino acids. The CDR3 coding sequence is TGTGCCACCAGCAGAGATAGGGGACTCACCGGGGAGCTGTTTTTT. It encodes CATSRDRGLTGELFF.